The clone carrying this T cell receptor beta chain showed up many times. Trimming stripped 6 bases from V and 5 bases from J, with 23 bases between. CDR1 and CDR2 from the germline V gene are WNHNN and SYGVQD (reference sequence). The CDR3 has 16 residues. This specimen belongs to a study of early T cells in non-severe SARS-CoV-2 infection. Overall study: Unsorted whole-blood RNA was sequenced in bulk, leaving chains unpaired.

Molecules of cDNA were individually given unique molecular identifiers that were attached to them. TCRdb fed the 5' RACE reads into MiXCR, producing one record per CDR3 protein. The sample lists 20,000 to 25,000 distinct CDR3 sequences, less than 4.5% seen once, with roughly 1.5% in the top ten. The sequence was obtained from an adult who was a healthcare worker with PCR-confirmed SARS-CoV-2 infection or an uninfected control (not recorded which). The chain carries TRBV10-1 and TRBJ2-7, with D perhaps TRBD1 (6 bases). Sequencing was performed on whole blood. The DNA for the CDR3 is TGCGCCAGCAGCGGTAAGCCTCGACAGGACCCCCACGAGCAGTACTTC. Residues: CASSGKPRQDPHEQYF.